This T cell receptor beta chain originates from a study of CD8 T cells in Susac syndrome. Details on this clonotype: The antigen is undetermined.

General study points: In its TCR sequencing and HLA analysis, the study acknowledged that the number of individuals was relatively small.

Treatment-naive patients with stable or active relapsing-remitting disease were the multiple sclerosis controls. Negative isolation yielded CD8+ and CD4+ T cells; FACS enriched TEMRA cells. The RNA input was about 0.5 to 1 ug, and it was reverse transcribed with random hexamers. Amplification of TCR beta CDR3 used immunoSEQ multiplex PCR across 54 Vbeta and 13 Jbeta. Using its own MiXCR run on the immunoSEQ multiplex PCR reads, TCRdb lists one record per CDR3 protein. Among around 80,000 distinct CDR3 sequences listed, around 90% were seen once. Looked up from germline, CDR1 is MNHEY and CDR2 is SVGEGT. V shed 0 bases and J 5 bases; nucleotides not matched to a gene: 12. There are 17 residues in the CDR3.

The sample comprised CD8+ T cells from PBMCs. This receptor was taken from a human donor with multiple sclerosis. The V gene is TRBV6-2 or TRBV6-3, the J gene TRBJ2-7, with 8 bases lining up with TRBD2. CDR3 nucleotides: TGTGCCAGCAGTTACTCTTCGGGAGGGCCTTTCGTCCACGAGCAGTACTTC. It encodes CASSYSSGGPFVHEQYF.